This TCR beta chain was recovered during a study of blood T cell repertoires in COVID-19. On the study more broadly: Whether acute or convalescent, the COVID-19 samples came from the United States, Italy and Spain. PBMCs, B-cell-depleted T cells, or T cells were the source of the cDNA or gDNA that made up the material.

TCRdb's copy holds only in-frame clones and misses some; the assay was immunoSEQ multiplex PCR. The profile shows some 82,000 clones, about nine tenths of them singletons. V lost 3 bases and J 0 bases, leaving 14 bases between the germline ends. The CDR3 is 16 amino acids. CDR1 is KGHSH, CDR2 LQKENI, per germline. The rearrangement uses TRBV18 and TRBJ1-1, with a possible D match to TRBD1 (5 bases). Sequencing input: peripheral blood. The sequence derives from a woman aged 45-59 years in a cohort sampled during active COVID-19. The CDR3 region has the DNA TGTGCCAGCTCACCTCCGACAGCCCTAATGAACACTGAAGCTTTCTTT. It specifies CASSPPTALMNTEAFF.